Here is one T cell receptor (beta chain) with its context. Its cognate antigen is unknown. This record comes from a study of shared clonotypes between healthy human individuals. Study overall: For every donor, three CD4 naive, three CD4 memory, two CD8 naive and one CD8 memory plates were used.

Study results and limitations: Read depth was anticipated to influence clonotype sharing among donors.

The donors were all Caucasian adults (living in Nashville, Tennessee). The CDR3 runs 12 residues. CDR1 is MNHEY, CDR2 SMNVEV, per germline (reference sequence). Trimming cost V 3 bases and J 6 bases, with 9 bases left between them. Running of the assay took place at deep level. Here immunoSEQ multiplex PCR was the method, and the copy in TCRdb shows in-frame clones only, minus some. The sample consists of some 1.1 million clones, about 80% of them appearing once. Material for sequencing was memory CD4+ T cells from PBMCs. Subset specified: CD45RA-negative fraction. The receptor was isolated from a man younger than 35 in good health. Some clones in this sample may be carry-over from other donors' samples. The chain has TRBV27 and TRBJ2-7; the D is unclear. CDR3 DNA sequence: TGTGCCAGCAGTTTTGTACCGGGCGAGCAGTACTTC. It yields the protein CASSFVPGEQYF.